A selection of T cell receptor beta chains follows, all from one sample in a study of Tregs in tolerant kidney transplant recipients. Sequencing was performed with immunoSEQ multiplex PCR; in TCRdb, only in-frame clones are kept and a portion is missing. Of approximately 260,000 clones in the sample, about 80% are singletons; the top ten hold approximately 0.69%. Sequencing used CD4+ T cells from blood. These receptors all come from a human donor in good health. Both conserved end residues are part of each CDR3. Fields, in order: J gene, clone size, D gene, V gene, CDR3 DNA, CDR3 protein. The D gene is left open where the match is weak. Only part of the rows carry a size: once, few, many, or a class if the clone is expanded.

j_gene: TRBJ1-1; abundance: -; d_gene: -; v_gene: TRBV27; CDR3nt: TGTGCCAGCAGTAGAAAAGGCGGCACTGAAGCTTTCTTT; CDR3aa: CASSRKGGTEAFF
j_gene: TRBJ2-5; abundance: -; d_gene: -; v_gene: TRBV19; CDR3nt: TGTGCCAGTAGCAGAATCCCTGTAGGAGAGACCCAGTACTTC; CDR3aa: CASSRIPVGETQYF
j_gene: TRBJ2-5; abundance: -; d_gene: -; v_gene: TRBV5-1; CDR3nt: TGCGCCAGCAGCATAAGGTCAGGTGAAGAGACCCAGTACTTC; CDR3aa: CASSIRSGEETQYF
j_gene: TRBJ1-1; abundance: -; d_gene: -; v_gene: TRBV5-5; CDR3nt: TGTGCCAGCAGCTTGAGATGGCAGGGGATGAACACTGAAGCTTTCTTT; CDR3aa: CASSLRWQGMNTEAFF
j_gene: TRBJ2-1; abundance: -; d_gene: TRBD2; v_gene: TRBV28; CDR3nt: TGTGCCAGCAGCCGGGGGGGAGCGGGAGGCGATGAGCAGTTCTTC; CDR3aa: CASSRGGAGGDEQFF
j_gene: TRBJ2-4; abundance: -; d_gene: -; v_gene: TRBV29-1; CDR3nt: TGCAGCGTTGCCCCCCGGGCAGTCACCAAAAACATTCAGTACTTC; CDR3aa: CSVAPRAVTKNIQYF
j_gene: TRBJ2-5; abundance: -; d_gene: -; v_gene: TRBV18; CDR3nt: TGTGCCAGCTCACCACCGGAGGGAGGAGAGACCCAGTACTTC; CDR3aa: CASSPPEGGETQYF
j_gene: TRBJ1-2; abundance: -; d_gene: -; v_gene: TRBV18; CDR3nt: TGTGCCAGCTCACCCTTTGGGAAAGGGGACAACTATGGCTACACCTTC; CDR3aa: CASSPFGKGDNYGYTF
j_gene: TRBJ2-7; abundance: -; d_gene: -; v_gene: TRBV5-8; CDR3nt: TGTGCCAGCAGCTTGTTAGGGGTGAACTACGAGCAGTACTTC; CDR3aa: CASSLLGVNYEQYF
j_gene: TRBJ2-7; abundance: -; d_gene: -; v_gene: TRBV2; CDR3nt: TGTGCCAGCACCCAAGACAGACCTTCCTACGAGCAGTACTTC; CDR3aa: CASTQDRPSYEQYF
j_gene: TRBJ1-2; abundance: -; d_gene: TRBD1; v_gene: TRBV6-5; CDR3nt: TGTGCCAGCAGTTCTTTACAGGGGATAAACTATGGCTACACCTTC; CDR3aa: CASSSLQGINYGYTF
j_gene: TRBJ2-1; abundance: few; d_gene: TRBD2; v_gene: TRBV11-2; CDR3nt: TGTGCCAGCAGCCCCTGGACTAGCGGCTTAAATGAGCAGTTCTTC; CDR3aa: CASSPWTSGLNEQFF
j_gene: TRBJ2-1; abundance: -; d_gene: TRBD2; v_gene: TRBV4-1; CDR3nt: TGCGCCAGCAGCGAAAGGACTAGCCCCTACAATGAGCAGTTCTTC; CDR3aa: CASSERTSPYNEQFF
j_gene: TRBJ2-2; abundance: -; d_gene: -; v_gene: TRBV10-1; CDR3nt: TGCGCCAGCAGGCGGGACGCCGGGGAGCTGTTTTTT; CDR3aa: CASRRDAGELFF
j_gene: TRBJ1-6; abundance: -; d_gene: -; v_gene: TRBV5-1; CDR3nt: TGCGCCAGCGGACTAGATGGGCCAAATTCACCCCTCCACTTT; CDR3aa: CASGLDGPNSPLHF
j_gene: TRBJ1-2; abundance: -; d_gene: TRBD1; v_gene: TRBV5-1; CDR3nt: TGCGCCAGCAGCTCTACAGGGGCAGGGGGTGCTGGCTACACCTTC; CDR3aa: CASSSTGAGGAGYTF
j_gene: TRBJ2-7; abundance: -; d_gene: -; v_gene: TRBV11-2; CDR3nt: TGTGCCAGCAGTAAGTCGTCCTACGAGCAGTACTTC; CDR3aa: CASSKSSYEQYF
j_gene: TRBJ2-3; abundance: -; d_gene: TRBD2; v_gene: TRBV5-3; CDR3nt: TGTGCCAGAAGACTTCTGAGCGGGGGCTACACAGATACGCAGTATTTT; CDR3aa: CARRLLSGGYTDTQYF
j_gene: TRBJ1-4; abundance: once; d_gene: TRBD1; v_gene: TRBV2; CDR3nt: TGTGCCAGCAGTGACAGGGGGCGTGCGGCTAATGAAAAACTGTTTTTT; CDR3aa: CASSDRGRAANEKLFF
j_gene: TRBJ1-1; abundance: once; d_gene: -; v_gene: TRBV25-1; CDR3nt: TGTGCCAGCAGTGAATTAGAAGAAGCTTTCTTT; CDR3aa: CASSELEEAFF
j_gene: TRBJ1-6; abundance: once; d_gene: TRBD1; v_gene: TRBV6-5; CDR3nt: TGTGCCAGCAGCCCAAAGACAGGGGGAATTTCACCCCTCCACTTT; CDR3aa: CASSPKTGGISPLHF
j_gene: TRBJ2-7; abundance: -; d_gene: -; v_gene: TRBV27; CDR3nt: TGTGCCAGCAGTGCCCGGCGGACAACTGCATACGAGCAGTACTTC; CDR3aa: CASSARRTTAYEQYF
j_gene: TRBJ2-3; abundance: -; d_gene: -; v_gene: TRBV7-9; CDR3nt: TGTGCCGGCGGCGAGAACTACTTCCCAGATACGCAGTATTTT; CDR3aa: CAGGENYFPDTQYF
j_gene: TRBJ1-5; abundance: -; d_gene: -; v_gene: TRBV2; CDR3nt: TGTGCCAGCAGTGGGCTAGCACTAAGCAATCAGCCCCAGCATTTT; CDR3aa: CASSGLALSNQPQHF
j_gene: TRBJ2-7; abundance: -; d_gene: TRBD1; v_gene: TRBV6-4; CDR3nt: TGTGCCAGCACCGACAGGGCCATTCATACCTACGAGCAGTACTTC; CDR3aa: CASTDRAIHTYEQYF
j_gene: TRBJ2-7; abundance: few; d_gene: TRBD1; v_gene: TRBV6-1; CDR3nt: TGTGCCAGCAGTGGCAGGGGGTGGGGGAATAAGCAGTACTTC; CDR3aa: CASSGRGWGNKQYF